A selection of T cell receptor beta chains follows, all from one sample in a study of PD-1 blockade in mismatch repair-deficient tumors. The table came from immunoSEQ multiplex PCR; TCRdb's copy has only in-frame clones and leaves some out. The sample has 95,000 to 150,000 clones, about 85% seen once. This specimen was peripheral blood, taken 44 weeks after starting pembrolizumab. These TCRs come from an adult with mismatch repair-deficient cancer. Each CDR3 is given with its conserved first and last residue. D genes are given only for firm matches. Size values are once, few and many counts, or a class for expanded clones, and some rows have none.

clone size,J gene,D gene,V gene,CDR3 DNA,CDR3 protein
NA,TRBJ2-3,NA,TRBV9,TGTGCCAGCAGCCTCCGGACTCTCGCGCCTACGCAGTATTTT,CASSLRTLAPTQYF
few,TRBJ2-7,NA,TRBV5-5,TGTGCCAGCACCCTTAGCTCCGGCGTAGGGTATTACGAGCAGTACTTC,CASTLSSGVGYYEQYF
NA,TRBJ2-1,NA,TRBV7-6,TGTGCCAGCAGCGTCCGCCGGGACAATGAGCAGTTCTTC,CASSVRRDNEQFF
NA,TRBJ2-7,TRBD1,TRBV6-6,TGTGCCAGCAGGTCCGGGACAGGGGGCTGGTACGAGCAGTACTTC,CASRSGTGGWYEQYF
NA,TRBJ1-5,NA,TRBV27,TGTGCCAGCAGTTTGCAGGGGCTGAGCAATCAGCCCCAGCATTTT,CASSLQGLSNQPQHF
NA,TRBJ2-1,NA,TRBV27,TGTGCCAGCAGTCCGACCGGGAATGAGCAGTTCTTC,CASSPTGNEQFF
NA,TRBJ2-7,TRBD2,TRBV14,TGTGCCAGCAGCCAGGGACTAGCGTTTGCCGAGCAGTACTTC,CASSQGLAFAEQYF
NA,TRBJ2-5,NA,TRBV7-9,TGTGCCAGCAGTCCGGGGGATATAGCGGCCACTGGGACCCAGTACTTC,CASSPGDIAATGTQYF
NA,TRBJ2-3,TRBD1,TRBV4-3,TGCGCCAGCAGCCAAGATCTTGACAGGGGTAAAGCAGATACGCAGTATTTT,CASSQDLDRGKADTQYF
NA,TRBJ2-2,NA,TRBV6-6,TGTGCCTCTCGTCCGGGCTCGGGGACCGGGGAGCTGTTTTTT,CASRPGSGTGELFF
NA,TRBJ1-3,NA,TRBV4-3,TGCGCCAGCAGCCAACTACGGCAGAGCTCTGGAAACACCATATATTTT,CASSQLRQSSGNTIYF
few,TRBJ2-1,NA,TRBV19,TGTGCCAGTATCGACCGGGACTCGTATGGTGAGCAGTTCTTC,CASIDRDSYGEQFF
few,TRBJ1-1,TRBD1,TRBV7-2,TGTGCCAGCAGCCGCGGACAGGGGATCACTGAAGCTTTCTTT,CASSRGQGITEAFF
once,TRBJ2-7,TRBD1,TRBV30,TGTGCCTGGAGATCCGGGACAGGGGTCCACGAGCAGTACTTC,CAWRSGTGVHEQYF
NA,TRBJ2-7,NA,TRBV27,TGTGCCAGCAGCCGGGGTCCCCCCTACGAGCAGTACTTC,CASSRGPPYEQYF
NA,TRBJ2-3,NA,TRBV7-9,TGTGCCAGCAGCCCCCCGACCATGATCCCCCGAAGGGATACGCAGTATTTT,CASSPPTMIPRRDTQYF
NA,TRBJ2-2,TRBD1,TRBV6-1,TGTGCCAGCAGTGCGACTTTCACCGGGACAGTAACCGGGGAGCTGTTTTTT,CASSATFTGTVTGELFF
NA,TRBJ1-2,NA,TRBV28,TGTGCCAGCAGGAGACAGGTTGCCGGGCTCGGCTACACCTTC,CASRRQVAGLGYTF
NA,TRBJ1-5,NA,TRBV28,TGTGCCAGCAGTTTATTGCGGGAAGGGGATCAGCCCCAGCATTTT,CASSLLREGDQPQHF
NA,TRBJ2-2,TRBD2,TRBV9,TGTGCCAGCAGCTCGCGTAGGACCCTAGCGGGAAAGTGGATGAGGACCGGGGAGCTGTTTTTT,CASSSRRTLAGKWMRTGELFF
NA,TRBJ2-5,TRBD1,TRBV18,TGTGCCAGCTCAGCAAACAGGGGGCTGGGAGAGACCCAGTACTTC,CASSANRGLGETQYF
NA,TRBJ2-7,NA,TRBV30,TGTGCCTGGGGCAGGACGCACGAGCAGTACTTC,CAWGRTHEQYF
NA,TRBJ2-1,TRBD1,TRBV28,TGTGCCAGCAAGCGGACAGGTTCCTACAATGAGCAGTTCTTC,CASKRTGSYNEQFF
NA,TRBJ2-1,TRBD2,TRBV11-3,TGTGCTACAGCCCTAGCGGGAAGGTACAATGAGCAGTTCTTC,CATALAGRYNEQFF
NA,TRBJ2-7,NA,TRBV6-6,TGTGCCAGCATACTACCCTACGAGCAGTACTTC,CASILPYEQYF
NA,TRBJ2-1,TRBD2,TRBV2,TGTGCCAGCAGTGGAGGGCTAGCGGCTCCCAATGAGCAGTTCTTC,CASSGGLAAPNEQFF
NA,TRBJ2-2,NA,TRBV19,TGTGCCAGTAGCGTTGGAGAGGGGCGGGCCGGGGAGCTGTTTTTT,CASSVGEGRAGELFF
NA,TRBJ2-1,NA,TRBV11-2,TGTGCCAGCACCACCCAGGGAACGGAATACAATGAGCAGTTCTTC,CASTTQGTEYNEQFF
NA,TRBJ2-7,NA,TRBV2,TGTGCCAGCAGGGACTGGGTCGCCTACGAGCAGTACTTC,CASRDWVAYEQYF
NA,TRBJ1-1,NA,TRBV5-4,TGTGCCAGCAGTAGAAGGCAGGGTAACACTGAAGCTTTCTTT,CASSRRQGNTEAFF
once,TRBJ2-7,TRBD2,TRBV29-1,TGCAGCGTTGTGGTTGGGCGGGAGGGTCCCTACGAGCAGTACTTC,CSVVVGREGPYEQYF
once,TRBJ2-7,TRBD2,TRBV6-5,TGTGCCAGCAGTTATAGGGCTAGCGGGGGTTACGAGCAGTACTTC,CASSYRASGGYEQYF
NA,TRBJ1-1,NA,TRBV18,TGTGCCAGCCTGCGGTCCGTGAACACTGAAGCTTTCTTT,CASLRSVNTEAFF
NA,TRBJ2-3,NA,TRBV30,TGTGCCTGGAGTTTGGGGGGAACAAACACAGATACGCAGTATTTT,CAWSLGGTNTDTQYF
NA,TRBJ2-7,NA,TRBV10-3,TGTGCCACGTTAGAGGAGAGGGTCTACGAGCAGTACTTC,CATLEERVYEQYF
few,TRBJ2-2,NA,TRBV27,TGTGCCAGCGCGTTCGCCGGGGAGCTGTTTTTT,CASAFAGELFF
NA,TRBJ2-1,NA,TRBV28,TGTGCCAGCAGTTCCCATTCGATGGGGCAGTACGATGAGCAGTTCTTC,CASSSHSMGQYDEQFF
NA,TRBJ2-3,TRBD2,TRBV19,TGTGCCAGTAGTATCCCCACGACGGGGGGTTCTGCAGATACGCAGTATTTT,CASSIPTTGGSADTQYF
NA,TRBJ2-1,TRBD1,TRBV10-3,TGTGCCATCAGTGAGGGACAGGGAAGGGTGGACCATGAGCAGTTCTTC,CAISEGQGRVDHEQFF
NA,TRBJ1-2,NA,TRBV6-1,TGTGCCACCAGGTTTGGCAGTAACTATGGCTACACCTTC,CATRFGSNYGYTF